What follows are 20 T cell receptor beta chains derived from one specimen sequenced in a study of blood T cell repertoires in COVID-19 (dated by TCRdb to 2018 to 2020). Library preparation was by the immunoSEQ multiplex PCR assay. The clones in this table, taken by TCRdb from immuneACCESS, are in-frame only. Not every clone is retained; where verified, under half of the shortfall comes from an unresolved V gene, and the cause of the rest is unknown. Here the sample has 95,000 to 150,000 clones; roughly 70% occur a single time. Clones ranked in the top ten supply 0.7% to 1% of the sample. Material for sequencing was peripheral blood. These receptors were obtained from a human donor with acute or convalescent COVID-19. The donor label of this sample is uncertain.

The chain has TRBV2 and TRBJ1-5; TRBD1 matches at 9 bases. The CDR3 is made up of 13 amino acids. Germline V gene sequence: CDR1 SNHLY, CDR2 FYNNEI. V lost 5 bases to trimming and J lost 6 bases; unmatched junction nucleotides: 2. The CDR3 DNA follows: TGTGCCAGCAGTCAGACAGGGGGTCAGCCCCAGCATTTT. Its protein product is CASSQTGGQPQHF. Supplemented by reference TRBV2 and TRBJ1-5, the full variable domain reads EPEVTQTPSHQVTQMGQEVILRCVPISNHLYFYWYRQILGQKVEFLVSFYNNEISEKSEIFDDQFSVERPDGSNFTLKIRSTKLEDSAMYFCASSQTGGQPQHFGDGTRLSIL.

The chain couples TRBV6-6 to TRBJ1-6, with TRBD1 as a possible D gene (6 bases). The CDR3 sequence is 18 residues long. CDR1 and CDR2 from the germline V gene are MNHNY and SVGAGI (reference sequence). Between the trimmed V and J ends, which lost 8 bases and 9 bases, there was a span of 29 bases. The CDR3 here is CASRRLTRLGAISSPLHF. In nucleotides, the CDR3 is TGTGCCAGCCGCCGATTGACACGCCTGGGGGCTATAAGTTCACCCCTCCACTTT.

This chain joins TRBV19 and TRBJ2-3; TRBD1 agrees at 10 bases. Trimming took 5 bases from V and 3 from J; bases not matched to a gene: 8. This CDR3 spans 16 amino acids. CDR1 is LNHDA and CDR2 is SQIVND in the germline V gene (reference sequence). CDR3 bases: TGTGCCAGTAGTCTAGGGACAGGGGAGGGGACAGATACGCAGTATTTT. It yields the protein CASSLGTGEGTDTQYF.

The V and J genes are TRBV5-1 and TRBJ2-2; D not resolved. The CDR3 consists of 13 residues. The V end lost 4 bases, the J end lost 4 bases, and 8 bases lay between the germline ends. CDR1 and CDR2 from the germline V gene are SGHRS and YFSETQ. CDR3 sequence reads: CASSPLATGELFF. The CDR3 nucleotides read TGCGCCAGCAGCCCCCTGGCCACCGGGGAGCTGTTTTTT.

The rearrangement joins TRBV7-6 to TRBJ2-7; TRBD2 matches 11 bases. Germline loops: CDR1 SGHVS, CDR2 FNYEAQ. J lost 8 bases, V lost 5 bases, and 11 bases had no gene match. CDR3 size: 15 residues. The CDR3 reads CASSLSGGDLHKQYF. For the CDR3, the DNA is TGTGCCAGCAGCCTTAGCGGGGGGGACCTTCACAAGCAGTACTTC. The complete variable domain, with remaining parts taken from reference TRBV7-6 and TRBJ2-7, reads GAGVSQSPRYKVTKRGQDVALRCDPISGHVSLYWYRQALGQGPEFLTYFNYEAQQDKSGLPNDRFSAERPEGSISTLTIQRTEQRDSAMYRCASSLSGGDLHKQYFGPGTRLTVT.

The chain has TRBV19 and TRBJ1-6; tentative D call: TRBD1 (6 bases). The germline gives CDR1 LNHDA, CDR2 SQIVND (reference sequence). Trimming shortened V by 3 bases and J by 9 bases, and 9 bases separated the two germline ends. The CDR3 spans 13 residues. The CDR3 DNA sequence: TGTGCCAGTAGTATCGGGGGGGCTTCACCCCTCCACTTT. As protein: CASSIGGASPLHF.

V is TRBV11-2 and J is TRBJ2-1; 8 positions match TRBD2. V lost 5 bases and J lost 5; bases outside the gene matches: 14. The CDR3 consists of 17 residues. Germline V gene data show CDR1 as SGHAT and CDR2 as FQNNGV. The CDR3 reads CASSRAAGGYSHNEQFF. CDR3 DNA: TGTGCCAGCAGCCGCGCCGCGGGGGGCTATAGCCACAATGAGCAGTTCTTC.

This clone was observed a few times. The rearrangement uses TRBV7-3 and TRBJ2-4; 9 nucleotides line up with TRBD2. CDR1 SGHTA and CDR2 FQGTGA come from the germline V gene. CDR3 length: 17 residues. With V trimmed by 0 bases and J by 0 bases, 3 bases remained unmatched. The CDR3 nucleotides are TGTGCCAGCAGCTTAACGGGTAGCGGGGGAGCCAAAAACATTCAGTACTTC. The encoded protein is CASSLTGSGGAKNIQYF.

CDR3 region: CASQGAPGEKLFF. The CDR3 DNA reads as TGTGCCAGTCAGGGGGCGCCGGGTGAAAAACTGTTTTTT. The chain couples TRBV19 to TRBJ1-4; TRBD1 aligns across 8 bases. Trimming cost V 8 bases and J 7 bases; bases outside gene matches: 6. The CDR3 is 13 residues long. The germline gives CDR1 LNHDA, CDR2 SQIVND (reference sequence).

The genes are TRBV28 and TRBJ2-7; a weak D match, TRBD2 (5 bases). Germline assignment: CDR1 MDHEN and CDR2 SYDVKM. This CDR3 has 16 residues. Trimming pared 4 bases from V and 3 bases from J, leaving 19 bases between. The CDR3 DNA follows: TGTGCCAGCAGTTACCTCGGGGTGACGGGCCGCTACGAGCAGTACTTC. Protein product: CASSYLGVTGRYEQYF. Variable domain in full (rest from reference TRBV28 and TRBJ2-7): DVKVTQSSRYLVKRTGEKVFLECVQDMDHENMFWYRQDPGLGLRLIYFSYDVKMKEKGDIPEGYSVSREKKERFSLILESASTNQTSMYLCASSYLGVTGRYEQYFGPGTRLTVT.

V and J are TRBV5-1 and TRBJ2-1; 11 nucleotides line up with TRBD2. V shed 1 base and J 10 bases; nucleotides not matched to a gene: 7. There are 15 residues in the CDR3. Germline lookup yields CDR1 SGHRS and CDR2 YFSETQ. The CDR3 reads CASSLTSGGPREQFF. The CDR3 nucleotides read TGCGCCAGCAGCTTGACTAGCGGGGGCCCTAGGGAGCAGTTCTTC.

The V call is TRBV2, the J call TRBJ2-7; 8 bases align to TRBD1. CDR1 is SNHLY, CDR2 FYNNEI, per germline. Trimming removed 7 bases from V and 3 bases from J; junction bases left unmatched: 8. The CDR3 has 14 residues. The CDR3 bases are TGTGCCAGCAAGATGACAGGGGCCTACTACGAGCAGTACGTC. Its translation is CASKMTGAYYEQYV.

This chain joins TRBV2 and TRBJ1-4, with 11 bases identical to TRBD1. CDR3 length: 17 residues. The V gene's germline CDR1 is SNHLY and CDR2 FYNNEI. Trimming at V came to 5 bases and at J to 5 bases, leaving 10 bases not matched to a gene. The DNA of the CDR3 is TGTGCCAGCAGTCCCGGGACAGGGGGTATAAGAAATGAAAAACTGTTTTTT. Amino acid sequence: CASSPGTGGIRNEKLFF.

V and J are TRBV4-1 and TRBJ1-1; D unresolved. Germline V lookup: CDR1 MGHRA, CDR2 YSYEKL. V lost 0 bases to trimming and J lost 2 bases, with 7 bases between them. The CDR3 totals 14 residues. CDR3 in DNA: TGCGCCAGCAGCCAAGAGAGTCTTAACACTGAAGCTTTCTTT. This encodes CASSQESLNTEAFF.

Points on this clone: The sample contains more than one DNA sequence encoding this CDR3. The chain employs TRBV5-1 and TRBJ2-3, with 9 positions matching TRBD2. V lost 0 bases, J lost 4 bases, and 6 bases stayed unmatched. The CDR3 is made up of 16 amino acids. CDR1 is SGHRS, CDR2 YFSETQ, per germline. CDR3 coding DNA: TGCGCCAGCAGCTTGGACGGCGGGGGGGCTTCAGATACGCAGTATTTT. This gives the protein CASSLDGGGASDTQYF.

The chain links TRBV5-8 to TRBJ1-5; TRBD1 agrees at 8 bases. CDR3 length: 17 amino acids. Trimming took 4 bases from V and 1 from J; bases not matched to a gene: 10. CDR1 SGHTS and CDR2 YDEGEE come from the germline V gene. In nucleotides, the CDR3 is TGTGCCAGCAGCGGAATCCAGGGGGCGGCGAGCAATCAGCCCCAGCATTTT. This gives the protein CASSGIQGAASNQPQHF.

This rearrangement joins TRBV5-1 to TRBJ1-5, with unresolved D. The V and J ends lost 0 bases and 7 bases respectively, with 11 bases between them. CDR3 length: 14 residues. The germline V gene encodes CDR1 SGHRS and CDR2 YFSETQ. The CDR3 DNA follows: TGCGCCAGCAGCTTGGTCGGGGAGCACCAGCCCCAGCATTTT. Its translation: CASSLVGEHQPQHF.

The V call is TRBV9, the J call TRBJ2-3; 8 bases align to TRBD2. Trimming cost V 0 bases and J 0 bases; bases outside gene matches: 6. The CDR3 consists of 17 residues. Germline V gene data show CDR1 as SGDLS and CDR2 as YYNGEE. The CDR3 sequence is CASSVGGAGVSTDTQYF. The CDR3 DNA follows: TGTGCCAGCAGCGTAGGGGGAGCGGGGGTAAGCACAGATACGCAGTATTTT.

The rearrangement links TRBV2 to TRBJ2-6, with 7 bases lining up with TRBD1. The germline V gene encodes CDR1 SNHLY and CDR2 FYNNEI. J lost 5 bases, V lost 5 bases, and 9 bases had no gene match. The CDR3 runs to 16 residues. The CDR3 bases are TGTGCCAGCAGTCCTGGACAGGCAGGGAGGGCCAACGTCCTGACTTTC. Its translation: CASSPGQAGRANVLTF.

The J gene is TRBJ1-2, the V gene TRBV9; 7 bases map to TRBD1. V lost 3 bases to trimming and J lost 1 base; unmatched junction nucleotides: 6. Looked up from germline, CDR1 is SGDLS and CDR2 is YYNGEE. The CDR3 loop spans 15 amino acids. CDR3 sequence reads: CASSASGQLNYGYTF. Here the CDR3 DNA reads TGTGCCAGCAGCGCCTCGGGACAGCTTAACTATGGCTACACCTTC.